The 32 T cell receptor beta chains below come from one sample, sequenced in a study of cytomegalovirus exposure and HLA in healthy donors. Primers: 60 Vbeta forward and 13 Jbeta reverse. Profiling relied on immunoSEQ multiplex PCR, and the TCRdb table lists in-frame clones only, not all of them. The sample carries about 83,000 clones, 78% recorded once. Sequencing input: PBMCs. Receptors originate from a man aged 18 to 30 in good health and CMV-seropositive.

The gene calls are TRBV5-4 and TRBJ1-5; 8 positions agree with TRBD1. V was pared by 4 bases and J by 6 bases, with 9 bases of the junction left unmatched. The CDR3 contains 15 residues. Germline CDR1 reads SGHNT; CDR2 reads YYREEE (reference sequence). CDR3 nucleotide sequence: TGTGCCAGCAGCCTGGACAGGGACGTTGGTCAGCCCCAGCATTTT. Translating gives CASSLDRDVGQPQHF. Full variable domain (rest looked up from reference TRBV5-4 and TRBJ1-5): ETGVTQSPTHLIKTRGQQVTLRCSSQSGHNTVSWYQQALGQGPQFIFQYYREEENGRGNFPPRFSGLQFPNYSSELNVNALELDDSALYLCASSLDRDVGQPQHFGDGTRLSIL.

The V and J genes are TRBV29-1 and TRBJ1-2, with 7 bases fitting TRBD1. The junction had 24 bases not matched to a gene; V was cut back by 3 bases and J by 8 bases. The CDR3 totals 18 residues. The V gene's germline CDR1 is SQVTM and CDR2 ANQGSEA. CDR3 protein: CSVDTPPRVYRGRQGYTF. The CDR3 region has the DNA TGCAGCGTTGACACGCCCCCACGAGTATACAGGGGTCGTCAGGGCTACACCTTC.

A few counts support this clone. This chain links TRBV5-1 with TRBJ2-7, with TRBD2 identical over 9 bases. Germline V gene lookup returns CDR1 SGHRS and CDR2 YFSETQ. V shed 4 bases, J shed 7 bases, and the junction held 12 bases outside the gene matches. This CDR3 contains 15 residues. For the CDR3, the DNA is TGCGCCAGCAGCACCTCTAGCGGGACGACCACTGAGCAGTACTTC. Translation: CASSTSSGTTTEQYF.

The chain combines TRBV6-5 with TRBJ2-5; 11 positions agree with TRBD1. Per germline, CDR1 MNHEY and CDR2 SVGAGI. The trim removed 5 bases at V and 12 bases at J, leaving 5 bases unmatched. The CDR3 is 12 amino acids. CDR3 loop: CASSTGTGGKYF. In DNA form, the CDR3 reads TGTGCCAGCAGTACTGGGACAGGGGGAAAGTACTTC.

This chain uses TRBV27 with TRBJ2-7; D gene ambiguous. V was shortened by 8 bases and J by 2 bases, with 16 bases between the two germline ends. This CDR3 region has 14 residues. Germline values: CDR1 MNHEY, CDR2 SMNVEV (reference sequence). CDR3 nucleotides: TGTGCCAGCCGCTTCCTTAGTTCCCCCTACGAGCAGTACTTC. Encoded protein: CASRFLSSPYEQYF.

The chain uses TRBV7-9 and TRBJ2-7, with TRBD2 identical over 11 bases. Germline trimming cut 5 bases from V and 5 bases from J; bases unmatched to any gene: 2. CDR3 length equals 13 residues. Germline loops: CDR1 SEHNR, CDR2 FQNEAQ (reference sequence). The CDR3 sequence is CASSRSGRDEQYF. The CDR3 DNA is TGTGCCAGCAGCCGTAGCGGGAGGGACGAGCAGTACTTC.

The chain couples TRBV6-5 to TRBJ2-1; TRBD1 agrees at 9 bases. V lost 5 bases to trimming and J lost 4 bases; unmatched junction nucleotides: 6. The CDR3 extends over 15 amino acids. CDR1 MNHEY and CDR2 SVGAGI come from the germline V gene. Written as DNA, the CDR3 is TGTGCCAGCAGTATGGACAGGGGCGCATACAATGAGCAGTTCTTC. This gives the protein CASSMDRGAYNEQFF.

The chain uses TRBV10-3 and TRBJ2-3, with 8 nucleotides matching TRBD1. The CDR3 spans 14 residues. The germline V gene encodes CDR1 ENHRY and CDR2 SYGVKD. Trimming at V came to 7 bases and at J to 5 bases, leaving 8 bases not matched to a gene. The CDR3 is CAIKETGVIDTQYF. The CDR3 DNA is TGTGCCATCAAGGAGACAGGGGTGATAGATACGCAGTATTTT.

J is TRBJ1-2 and V is TRBV29-1, with 7 nucleotides matching TRBD1. Germline loops: CDR1 SQVTM, CDR2 ANQGSEA. With V trimmed by 6 bases and J by 2 bases, 3 bases remained unmatched. This CDR3 spans 12 amino acids. The CDR3 region has the DNA TGCAGCGTGGACAGGTCGAACTATGGCTACACCTTC. Protein product: CSVDRSNYGYTF.

The chain employs TRBV6-5 and TRBJ2-7; TRBD2 agrees at 8 bases. Germline V lookup: CDR1 MNHEY, CDR2 SVGAGI. After removal of 6 bases from V and 5 bases from J, the junction contained 3 bases not matched to a gene. CDR3 length: 12 residues. The CDR3 coding sequence is TGTGCCAGCAGCGGGAGGGGGAACGAGCAGTACTTC. Protein: CASSGRGNEQYF.

The chain links TRBV4-1 to TRBJ2-7, with TRBD2 as a possible D gene (6 bases). Trimming took 5 bases from V and 7 from J, leaving 27 bases between them. Looked up from germline, CDR1 is MGHRA and CDR2 is YSYEKL. This CDR3 is built from 17 residues. The CDR3 sequence: CASSFQGGGTPSWEQYF. CDR3 DNA sequence: TGCGCCAGCAGCTTCCAAGGTGGAGGGACCCCCTCGTGGGAGCAGTACTTC.

This chain connects TRBV20-1 to TRBJ2-5; D remains ambiguous. V was clipped by 6 bases and J by 5 bases, with 7 bases between them. Per the germline V gene, CDR1 is DFQATT and CDR2 is SNEGSKA (reference sequence). The CDR3 is 10 amino acids. The CDR3 here is CSALSETQYF. DNA for the CDR3: TGCAGTGCCCTCTCGGAGACCCAGTACTTC.

This rearrangement joins TRBV27 to TRBJ1-1; 7 bases match TRBD1. This CDR3 contains 14 residues. CDR1 and CDR2 (germline): MNHEY, SMNVEV (reference sequence). V trimming: 6 bases; J trimming: 5 bases; junction bases outside the gene matches: 9. The CDR3 nucleotides are TGTGCCAGCAGCCCCACTACACAGGGGACTGAAGCTTTCTTT. This sequence encodes CASSPTTQGTEAFF.

The chain combines TRBV28 with TRBJ2-1, with 7 bases matching TRBD1. Per the germline V gene, CDR1 is MDHEN and CDR2 is SYDVKM. The CDR3 contains 12 residues. V lost 8 bases to trimming and J lost 7 bases; unmatched junction nucleotides: 5. For the CDR3, the DNA is TGTGCCAGCGGAGACAGGGCGAATGAGCAGTTCTTC. Protein: CASGDRANEQFF.

J is TRBJ1-1 and V is TRBV5-4; maybe TRBD1 (5 bases). Between the trimmed V and J ends, which lost 1 base and 8 bases, there was a span of 9 bases. CDR1 is SGHNT, CDR2 YYREEE, per germline (reference sequence). The CDR3 contains 12 residues. The CDR3 is CASSLMGQEAFF. DNA of the CDR3: TGTGCCAGCAGCTTGATGGGGCAGGAAGCTTTCTTT. Complete variable domain (other parts from reference TRBV5-4 and TRBJ1-1): ETGVTQSPTHLIKTRGQQVTLRCSSQSGHNTVSWYQQALGQGPQFIFQYYREEENGRGNFPPRFSGLQFPNYSSELNVNALELDDSALYLCASSLMGQEAFFGQGTRLTVV.

The rearrangement uses TRBV4-1 and TRBJ2-3; D may be TRBD2 (5 bases). Germline V CDR1 and CDR2: MGHRA, YSYEKL. This CDR3 has 15 residues. The V end was cut by 0 bases, the J end by 5 bases, with 12 bases between. In DNA form, the CDR3 reads TGCGCCAGCAGCCAAGAGAGGACTCGGGGAGATACGCAGTATTTT. Residues: CASSQERTRGDTQYF.

V gene TRBV7-9 combines with J gene TRBJ2-5, with TRBD1 identical over 8 bases. The CDR3 covers 15 residues. Germline-derived CDR1 and CDR2 are SEHNR and FQNEAQ (reference sequence). V dropped 5 bases and J dropped 5; count of bases not matched to a gene: 10. CDR3 nucleotides: TGTGCCAGCAGCCCGGGACAGGCGGGGAAGGAGACCCAGTACTTC. It encodes CASSPGQAGKETQYF.

The chain combines TRBV11-2 with TRBJ2-5; 11 positions match TRBD2. The germline gives CDR1 SGHAT, CDR2 FQNNGV. The CDR3 spans 17 residues. V was clipped by 5 bases and J by 5 bases; unmatched bases: 13. The CDR3 region is CASSRRGPSGRLETQYF. CDR3 nucleotide sequence: TGTGCCAGCAGCCGCCGGGGGCCTAGCGGGAGGTTGGAGACCCAGTACTTC.

This clone appeared a single time. The gene calls are TRBV6-1 and TRBJ1-1, with TRBD1 identical over 8 bases. The trim removed 4 bases at V and 1 base at J, leaving 2 bases unmatched. Germline lookup yields CDR1 MNHNS and CDR2 SASEGT. The CDR3 sequence is 14 residues long. CDR3 nucleotides: TGTGCCAGCAGTGCCGGGACAGGGAACACTGAAGCTTTCTTT. Its protein is CASSAGTGNTEAFF.

J is TRBJ2-5 and V is TRBV6-1; 13 nucleotides match TRBD2. The germline V gene has CDR1 MNHNS and CDR2 SASEGT. After removal of 3 bases from V and 5 bases from J, the junction contained 3 bases not matched to a gene. This CDR3 contains 15 residues. The CDR3 nucleotides are TGTGCCAGCAGTGAGATGACTAGCGGGGGGGAGACCCAGTACTTC. As protein: CASSEMTSGGETQYF.

The V and J genes are TRBV4-1 and TRBJ2-1; D is unclear. Between the trimmed V and J ends, which lost 0 bases and 7 bases, there was a span of 7 bases. This CDR3 has 13 residues. Germline values: CDR1 MGHRA, CDR2 YSYEKL. The CDR3 bases are TGCGCCAGCAGCCAAGATCCGAGGAATGAGCAGTTCTTC. This sequence encodes CASSQDPRNEQFF.

V and J are TRBV7-3 and TRBJ2-3, with 7 nucleotides matching TRBD1. Per germline, CDR1 SGHTA and CDR2 FQGTGA. CDR3 length: 14 residues. With V trimmed by 9 bases and J by 2 bases, 8 bases remained unmatched. CDR3 in amino acids: CASATGAFTDTQYF. The CDR3 nucleotides are TGTGCCAGTGCCACAGGGGCCTTCACAGATACGCAGTATTTT.

The V and J genes are TRBV6-4 and TRBJ2-1; maybe TRBD1 (5 bases). The CDR3 contains 13 residues. Germline CDR1 is MRHNA and CDR2 is SNTAGT. The ends were cut back, 3 bases at V and 9 bases at J, with 12 bases in the middle. CDR3 nucleotide sequence: TGTGCCAGCAGTGAGAAAGGGGTCACTGAGCAGTTCTTC. Residues: CASSEKGVTEQFF.

The gene calls are TRBV4-1 and TRBJ2-3; tentatively, D is TRBD2 (7 bases). Trimming cost V 6 bases and J 1 base, with 14 bases left between them. CDR3 length: 15 residues. Germline lookup yields CDR1 MGHRA and CDR2 YSYEKL. CDR3 in amino acids: CASSLTGLGTDTQYF. The DNA for the CDR3 is TGCGCCAGCAGTCTGACAGGACTAGGCACAGATACGCAGTATTTT.

The V and J genes are TRBV27 and TRBJ1-3, with D uncertain. This CDR3 is 14 amino acids long. V lost 6 bases, J lost 2 bases, and 11 bases lay in between. Germline assignment: CDR1 MNHEY and CDR2 SMNVEV (reference sequence). CDR3 loop: CASSPAQTGNTIYF. The CDR3 DNA follows: TGTGCCAGCAGCCCCGCGCAAACTGGAAACACCATATATTTT.

The gene calls are TRBV25-1 and TRBJ1-5; no reliable D call. CDR3 size: 13 residues. The V gene lost 4 bases and the J gene lost 5 bases, with 9 bases spanning the gap. Germline V lookup: CDR1 MGHDK, CDR2 SYGVNS. CDR3 sequence: CASSATVDQPQHF. DNA for the CDR3: TGTGCCAGCAGTGCTACGGTAGATCAGCCCCAGCATTTT.

This clone has just a few counts. The rearrangement uses TRBV28 and TRBJ1-1; no reliable D call. Trimming shortened V by 7 bases and J by 4 bases, and 13 bases separated the two germline ends. The CDR3 runs to 13 residues. Germline CDR1 and CDR2: MDHEN and SYDVKM. CDR3 in amino acids: CASKEGGLTEAFF. The CDR3 DNA reads TGTGCCAGCAAGGAGGGAGGTCTCACTGAAGCTTTCTTT.

This clone occurred a few times. The rearrangement uses TRBV4-1 and TRBJ1-1, with D possibly being TRBD1 (5 bases). V gave up 4 bases and J gave up 5 bases, with 23 bases separating them. Germline CDR1 and CDR2: MGHRA and YSYEKL. The CDR3 length is 17 residues. CDR3 bases: TGCGCCAGCAGCCGAGTTGTGGGGCCCGTGACGAATACTGAAGCTTTCTTT. This translates into CASSRVVGPVTNTEAFF.

The V call is TRBV19, the J call TRBJ2-3; TRBD2 matches at 8 bases. This CDR3 is 14 amino acids long. CDR1 LNHDA and CDR2 SQIVND come from the germline V gene (reference sequence). The junction had 3 bases not matched to a gene; V was cut back by 3 bases and J by 4 bases. CDR3 nucleotide sequence: TGTGCCAGTAGTATTTGGCGGGAGGCAGATACGCAGTATTTT. Amino acids: CASSIWREADTQYF.

This clone came up a few times. This sequence joins TRBV28 and TRBJ2-7; D perhaps matches TRBD2 (6 bases). Germline CDR1 reads MDHEN; CDR2 reads SYDVKM. The V end lost 4 bases, the J end lost 7 bases, and 11 bases lay between the germline ends. The CDR3 covers 12 residues. The CDR3 loop is CASSSGVEEQYF. The CDR3 DNA is TGTGCCAGCAGTTCGGGAGTGGAAGAGCAGTACTTC.

The genes are TRBV7-6 and TRBJ2-2; 7 nucleotides agree with TRBD1. The CDR3 extends over 14 amino acids. Germline values: CDR1 SGHVS, CDR2 FNYEAQ. The ends lost 2 bases at V and 3 bases at J; junction bases unmatched: 0. CDR3 nucleotides: TGTGCCAGCAGCTTACAGGGGGACACCGGGGAGCTGTTTTTT. This sequence encodes CASSLQGDTGELFF.

This chain uses TRBV13 with TRBJ1-2, with D uncertain. The V gene lost 8 bases and the J gene lost 4 bases, with 14 bases spanning the gap. The CDR3 spans 13 residues. Germline assignment: CDR1 PRHDT and CDR2 FYEKMQ (reference sequence). CDR3 sequence (DNA): TGTGCCAGCGCTACCTCCCGAGCCTATGGCTACACCTTC. As protein: CASATSRAYGYTF.